Sequencing of this TCR beta chain was carried out in a study of cytomegalovirus exposure and HLA in healthy donors (TCRdb year 2017). Regarding the study in general: An earlier analysis of some 600 of the donors reported 276 Gb of sequence data and 95 million to 140 million unique TCR beta sequences obtained from 150 million to 200 million T cells. Around 320 gigabases of sequencing data and 70 million to 85 million unique TCR sequences were included in an early release covering about 620 HLA-typed donors. Among the 398 genotyped donors, about 85% belonged to the genetic ancestry cluster associated with self-reported Caucasian donors. The aim of the study was to test whether cataloging public T cell receptors could identify signatures of past pathogen exposure. Using immunosequencing, the study profiled T cell repertoires from 640 or so subjects and related those repertoires to cytomegalovirus serostatus. A separate validation cohort of some 130 different subjects was used in addition to the roughly 700-subject first cohort. To predict cytomegalovirus infection status, the study brought together high-throughput TCR immunosequencing, statistical association of individual TCRs with disease status, and machine learning. A later analysis re-examined previously published TCR beta repertoires from roughly 650 donors and added high-resolution HLA genotyping to investigate patterns of TCR occurrence. In the later analysis, no new phenotypic data were used to find candidate immune exposures; instead, reliance was placed on TCR beta sequences and their occurrence across donors. In an earlier analysis of roughly 600 of the donors, high-throughput TCR beta sequencing was used to judge whether each TCR beta V gene segment behaved as functional or pseudogenic. Donor age, sex, ethnicity and CMV serostatus were compiled alongside the repertoire data. In a later genetic analysis, genome-wide SNP genotypes for about three fifths of the roughly 670 donors were used, and that subset was treated as a discovery cohort. All discovery cohort repertoires had been generated using a single sequencing platform. HLA typing included class I and class II loci at four-digit resolution. Typing coverage differed by locus: A, B, C, DRB1 and DQB1 were typed in about 629-640 donors, DQA1 in about 550, DPA1 in some 570, and DPB1 in 450 to 480. Roughly 5 DR-DQ haplotypes were treated as single units for association and clustering because of strong linkage in the cohort. Across under 500 genotyped donors of the cohort, an average of about 250,000 unique TCR beta nucleotide sequences per donor were sequenced, and about a sixth of those sequences were non-productive.

CDR1 and CDR2 were assigned from the germline V gene as LGHNA and YSLEER. The junction shows trimming of 4 bases on V and 7 bases on J, plus 16 bases between the germline ends. The CDR3 holds 14 amino acids from the cysteine to the phenylalanine. Only the CDR3 region is kept as DNA, spanning 42 bases read in frame from base 1. Turning to this clone: It lacks a known antigen. No much larger clone exists at a distance of one base, and base qualities are not known.

Study-wide findings and limitations: For the cohort, immune exposure information was limited to CMV serostatus. When HLA alleles, especially DR and DQ, strongly co-occurred, TCR associations were difficult to assign to individual alleles. Specific HLA alleles were associated with 15,000 to 20,000 TCR beta sequences at a false discovery rate of 0.05 in a later analysis. It was suggested by the authors that the approach could potentially be generalized to other disease states and immunological phenotypes. Three of the identified cytomegalovirus-associated TCR beta chains were confirmed in vitro to be specific for cytomegalovirus antigens. Because HLA typing was unavailable for some donors at each locus, only the typed subset was used in association tests. A further reported finding was that TCR beta sequences accurately predicted the HLA-A and HLA-B alleles for most subjects in the first cohort. Compared with equally common non-associated chains, HLA-associated TCR beta chains in a later analysis were more clonally expanded and had lower generation probabilities. In both the original and validation cohorts, the classifier was reported to diagnose cytomegalovirus status with high specificity and sensitivity. Broadly in line with IMGT annotations, most TCR beta V segments showed up in productive rearrangements about 87% or about 30% of the time in an earlier analysis of approximately 600 of the donors. In a later analysis, several top co-occurrence clusters were reported to appear linked to parvovirus B19, influenza, CMV and Epstein-Barr virus. In a later analysis, the rate of TCR association differed among HLA loci, with DRB1 alleles having the most associated TCRs and HLA-C alleles having the fewest. Sequencing depth was assumed to be roughly uniform across donors in the presence/absence analyses, though that assumption may not hold. Across donors, most TCR sequences were observed very rarely, whereas some public TCRs were present in many individuals. Around 16 rarely observed V segments, including chromosome 9 orphons, were excluded from the earlier analysis of several hundred of the donors because counts were too low. In a later genetic analysis, a missense DCLRE1C variant was associated with V-gene and J-gene trimming of TCR beta chains, and the association was replicated in an independent cohort. A cluster of highly shared sequence variants was judged likely to be a technical artifact of the sequencing pipeline. Because the 87-base-pair reads could not distinguish some IMGT-functional V segments, including TRBV6-2 and TRBV6-3, those segments were excluded. A total of 150 to 200 TCR beta chains were listed by the study as associated with cytomegalovirus. Most CMV-associated TCR beta chains appeared to be HLA-restricted in a later analysis, and the HLA associations seemed to be driven largely by CMV exposure. Only TCR beta chains were sequenced in this cohort, and the absence of alpha or paired-chain data limited detectable features. Linkage disequilibrium might explain the correlated functional status among segregating V segments, but an unknown experimental factor could not be ruled out. According to a later genetic analysis, donors in an Asian-associated ancestry cluster had fewer N-insertions in productive TCRs than the approximately 670-donor mean.

The cohort comprised 550 to 700 healthy bone marrow donors. At the time of sampling, all cohort members were nominally healthy, though unrecorded immune exposures were likely present. The donor was CMV seronegative and belonged to the group of 350 or so seronegative cohort members. Every donor gave a peripheral blood sample, and the peripheral blood mononuclear cells from that sample were used for TCR beta sequencing. Genomic DNA was extracted from the blood cell samples with the Qiagen DNeasy Blood Extraction Kit. Receptor amplification or capture employed the immunoSEQ multiplex PCR assay. For the multiplex PCR, a mixture combining 60 forward primers for TCR Vbeta segments and 13 reverse primers for TCR Jbeta segments was used. The CDR3 region of rearranged TCR beta genes was amplified from genomic DNA with a multiplex PCR assay. The Illumina HiSeq System was used to sequence the amplified TCR beta libraries as 87-base-pair reads. The paper's data handling went like this. A later analysis counted some 74 million unique TCR beta chains across the 500 to 850 repertoires, and 9 million to 14 million of these chains were shared by at least two donors. A nearest-neighbor algorithm error-corrected the raw reads and collapsed the reads into unique sequences, merging closely related sequences to remove PCR and sequencing errors. To assign V, D and J gene segments, CDR3 sequences were aligned to IMGT reference sequences. For a sequence to be retained, a match of at least six nucleotides to both a V gene segment and a J gene segment was required. Rearrangements were classified as productive when the CDR3 lacked stop codons and remained in frame with V and J, and all other rearrangements were classified as non-productive. CDR3 was defined according to IMGT convention as the region running from the second conserved V-encoded cysteine to the conserved J-encoded phenylalanine. Sequences without an unambiguous match to a single V gene segment were excluded from the earlier analysis of several hundred of the donors. In an earlier analysis of around 590 of the donors, a V segment was called functional when productive rearrangements were above 56.7%, and segregating when the standard deviation between donors exceeded 5%. A statistical classification framework was built to diagnose cytomegalovirus status from the catalog of TCR beta chain sequences. In a later analysis, TCR nucleotide sequences were compared against IMGT/GENE-DB human TR gene sequences so that V and J genes could be assigned. The TCRdist pipeline was used in a later analysis to assign CDR3 sequences and most-parsimonious VDJ recombination scenarios. A later analysis defined each TCR beta chain by its CDR3 amino acid sequence plus V-gene family, and excluded reads lacking a unique V-gene family. As a way to deal with suspected cross-contamination and a sequencing artifact, a later analysis dropped 450 to 600 nucleotide sequences that were highly shared and had low generation probability. In a later analysis, a clonal expansion index for each public chain was calculated from normalized within-repertoire ranks of inferred template counts. In a later analysis, generation probabilities were computed with a VDJ recombination model fitted to out-of-frame rearrangements, and the resulting probabilities were checked against IGoR. A later analysis scored TCR-TCR, TCR-HLA and TCR-CMV co-occurrence with hypergeometric tests, applying a repertoire-size bias correction to TCR pairs. In a later analysis, false discovery rates were estimated by permuting HLA or CMV assignments 20 times. In a later analysis, co-occurring TCRs were grouped using DBSCAN, and TCRdist sequence similarity was added for clustering within HLA-allele-positive subsets. For co-occurrence clustering, repertoires with fewer than 30,000 or more than 120,000 public chains were excluded, along with roughly 5 repertoires with anomalous nucleotide sharing. Imported from immuneACCESS, the table was reduced by TCRdb to in-frame sequences with V and J called. These copies leave out some clones; in studies compared against another copy, an unresolved V gene accounts for under half, and the cause of the remainder is not known. V, J and clone size are taken as reported in that table, and D and trimming were inferred from the DNA itself. Recorded for this sample are some 150,000 clones; roughly 80% of them occurred a single time. 2.9% of the sample is held by the ten biggest clonotypes.

The specimen was PBMCs. The sequence joins TRBV4-3 to TRBJ1-2; the D gene is perhaps TRBD1, from 5 matching bases. The clonotype was recovered from a woman aged 30 to 39 in good health and CMV-seronegative. The nucleotides read TGCGCCAGCAGCCCGCCTGAAAGGGGTCGTGGCTACACCTTC. This encodes CASSPPERGRGYTF.